This T cell receptor (beta chain) was retrieved from a study of regulatory T cells in long-lasting Graves disease. Time point in this sample: persistent/refractory GD, antithyroid drugs over 5 years with positive TRAb. PBMC-derived RNA was used for the TCR library. Patients hailed from an endocrinology department in Xi'an, China. CDR3-region Arm-PCR and iRepertoire HTBI primers produced the TCR beta libraries. TCRdb used MiXCR to reprocess the multiplex PCR reads, holding one entry per CDR3 protein. The sample lists 430,000 or so distinct CDR3 sequences, 21% occurring once. This clonotype has just a few counts. Trimming removed 8 bases from V and 7 bases from J, with 15 bases in between. This CDR3 contains 12 residues. Germline CDR1 is MNHNS and CDR2 is SASEGT.

The clonotype comes from a female donor with Graves disease. The genes are TRBV6-1 and TRBJ2-7; TRBD2 is a possible D gene (6 bases). The sequencing used peripheral blood mononuclear cells (PBMCs), collected when the disease was refractory, from a patient treated with antithyroid drugs. In DNA form, the CDR3 reads TGTGCCAGCGCGTCGGGAGTTTGGGAGCAGTACTTC. Translated: CASASGVWEQYF.